The 10 T cell receptor beta chains presented below share a single source sample, sequenced in a study of CD8+ T cells in alopecia areata. The treatment is: oral pan-JAK inhibitor, 5-10 mg twice daily. The authors extracted RNA and reverse transcribed it into cDNA as the sequencing template. Measured with immunoSEQ multiplex PCR; TCRdb has only the in-frame clones, and not every one. The data hold roughly 230,000 clones, with 40% to 55% observed a single time. Sequencing was performed on CD4+ T cells sorted from blood, taken at approximately week 36, from a patient treated with tofacitinib. The receptors were gathered from a human donor with alopecia areata.

The rearrangement joins TRBV27 to TRBJ2-7; D assignment may be TRBD1 or TRBD2 (5 bases each). CDR1 MNHEY and CDR2 SMNVEV come from the germline V gene (reference sequence). The CDR3 covers 13 residues. Trimming left V 2 bases short and J 4 bases short, with 9 bases between. The CDR3 loop reads CASSLGREYEQYF. The CDR3 DNA sequence: TGTGCCAGCAGTTTAGGCAGGGAGTACGAGCAGTACTTC.

V usage is TRBV5-6 and J usage is TRBJ1-2; no definite D call. Per the germline V gene, CDR1 is SGHDT and CDR2 is YYEEEE. Trimming removed 1 base at V and 8 bases at J, with 15 bases between. The CDR3 consists of 14 residues. CDR3: CASSLNRGLRGYTF. The CDR3 region has the DNA TGTGCCAGCAGCTTGAATCGTGGGTTAAGAGGCTACACCTTC.

The chain joins TRBV7-2 to TRBJ2-1; D might be TRBD2 (6 bases). This CDR3 region has 15 residues. Trimming took 1 base from V and 9 from J, leaving 16 bases between them. Germline assignment: CDR1 SGHTA and CDR2 FQGNSA. CDR3 in DNA: TGTGCCAGCAGCTTAGGCACTAGCCCCTTGGGTGAGCAGTTCTTC. The encoded protein is CASSLGTSPLGEQFF. Filled out from reference TRBV7-2 and TRBJ2-1, the complete variable domain reads GAGVSQSPSNKVTEKGKDVELRCDPISGHTALYWYRQSLGQGLEFLIYFQGNSAPDKSGLPSDRFSAERTGGSVSTLTIQRTQQEDSAVYLCASSLGTSPLGEQFFGPGTRLTVL.

The chain uses TRBV30 and TRBJ1-4; no reliable D call. Germline values: CDR1 GTSNPN, CDR2 SVGIG (reference sequence). This CDR3 is built from 14 residues. V was pared by 2 bases and J by 0 bases, with 7 bases between. The CDR3 bases are TGTGCCTGGAGTTCGACACCAACTAATGAAAAACTGTTTTTT. It codes for CAWSSTPTNEKLFF. The full variable domain, its missing parts supplied by reference TRBV30 and TRBJ1-4, is SQTIHQWPATLVQPVGSPLSLECTVEGTSNPNLYWYRQAAGRGLQLLFYSVGIGQISSEVPQNLSASRPQDRQFILSSKKLLLSDSGFYLCAWSSTPTNEKLFFGSGTQLSVL.

V and J are TRBV28 and TRBJ2-5; D not resolved. V lost 2 bases, J lost 2 bases, and 15 bases lay in between. The CDR3 consists of 16 residues. Per the germline V gene, CDR1 is MDHEN and CDR2 is SYDVKM. CDR3 sequence: CASSLLLHQRQETQYF. CDR3 DNA sequence: TGTGCCAGCAGTTTACTCCTCCACCAGAGACAAGAGACCCAGTACTTC.

This clone was picked up one time. The chain is built from TRBV5-4 and TRBJ2-5; 13 positions agree with TRBD2. The tail of the sequence fits TRBJ2-7 better, so the J call may be wrong. The V gene's germline CDR1 is SGHNT and CDR2 YYREEE (reference sequence). The CDR3 is made up of 17 amino acids. The CDR3 is CASSLRRTSGRVGEQYF. The CDR3 DNA reads as TGTGCCAGCAGCTTGCGCCGTACTAGCGGGAGGGTGGGCGAGCAGTACTTC.

This rearrangement joins TRBV19 to TRBJ1-5; D gene ambiguous. Germline values: CDR1 LNHDA, CDR2 SQIVND (reference sequence). Trimming took 3 bases from V and 0 from J, leaving 12 bases between them. The CDR3 consists of 16 residues. This CDR3 is CASSIVAGNSNQPQHF. As DNA, the CDR3 is TGTGCCAGTAGTATTGTTGCGGGGAATAGCAATCAGCCCCAGCATTTT.

The chain employs TRBV29-1 and TRBJ2-1; no clear D gene. Trimming left V 7 bases short and J 3 bases short, with 7 bases between. Germline V CDR1 and CDR2: SQVTM, ANQGSEA. The CDR3 has 11 residues. The CDR3 sequence: CSGGNYNEQFF. The DNA for the CDR3 is TGCAGCGGTGGGAACTACAATGAGCAGTTCTTC.

V gene TRBV29-1 combines with J gene TRBJ2-3, with 8 bases lining up with TRBD1. After removal of 4 bases from V and 0 bases from J, the junction contained 12 bases not matched to a gene. Per germline, CDR1 SQVTM and CDR2 ANQGSEA. CDR3 size: 17 residues. The CDR3 sequence: CSVGGPGGARSTDTQYF. CDR3 bases: TGCAGCGTTGGAGGGCCAGGGGGCGCGCGGAGCACAGATACGCAGTATTTT.

This clone was seen a few times. The chain is built from TRBV4-1 and TRBJ1-1; tentative D call: TRBD1 (5 bases). The V gene lost 0 bases and the J gene lost 2 bases, with 13 bases spanning the gap. The CDR3 sequence is 16 residues long. CDR1 and CDR2 from the germline V gene are MGHRA and YSYEKL. The CDR3 region is CASSQEPGTPNTEAFF. In DNA form, the CDR3 reads TGCGCCAGCAGCCAAGAACCCGGGACCCCAAACACTGAAGCTTTCTTT.